This T cell receptor (beta chain) was sequenced during a study of post-analysis software for immune sequencing data. Included in the TCR beta cDNA libraries were unique molecular identifiers. T cells, 1 to 10 million of them, yielded about 500,000 cDNA molecules. MiXCR, applied by TCRdb to the PCR reads, yields one record per CDR3 protein. The table has over 700,000 distinct CDR3 sequences, 25% to 30% seen once. Study conclusions and caveats: There were a few TRBV segments more frequent in patients than controls, and TRBV5-6, TRBV5-1 and TRBV20-1 were among them.

Germline values: CDR1 SGHTS, CDR2 YDEGEE. The CDR3 contains 13 residues. The ends were cut back, 4 bases at V and 7 bases at J, with 14 bases in the middle. With respect to this clonotype: What it binds is not known.

Sequencing used blood. The chain links TRBV5-8 to TRBJ1-2; D may be TRBD1 (6 bases). This TCR was sampled from a girl aged 5-17 years with multiple sclerosis. The CDR3 protein is CASSRGGGSGYTF. The CDR3 coding sequence is TGTGCCAGCAGCAGAGGGGGGGGAAGTGGCTACACCTTC.